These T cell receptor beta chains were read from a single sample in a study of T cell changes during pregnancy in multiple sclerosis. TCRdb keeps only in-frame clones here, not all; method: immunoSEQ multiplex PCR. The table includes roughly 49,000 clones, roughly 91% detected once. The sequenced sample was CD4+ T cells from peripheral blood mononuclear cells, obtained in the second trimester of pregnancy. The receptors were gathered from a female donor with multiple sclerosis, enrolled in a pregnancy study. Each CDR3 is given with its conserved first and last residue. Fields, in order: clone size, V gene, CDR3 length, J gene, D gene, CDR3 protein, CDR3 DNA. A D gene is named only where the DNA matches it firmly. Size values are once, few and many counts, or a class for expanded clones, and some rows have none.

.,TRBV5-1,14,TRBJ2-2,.,CASTLRGGGGELFF,TGCGCCAGCACTTTGCGGGGTGGCGGCGGGGAGCTGTTTTTT
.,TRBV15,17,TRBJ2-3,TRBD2,CATSRDPAGGSTDTQYF,TGTGCCACCAGCAGAGATCCGGCGGGGGGGAGCACAGATACGCAGTATTTT
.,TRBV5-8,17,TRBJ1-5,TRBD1,CAIHSGTGESLNQPQHF,TGTGCCATTCACTCCGGGACAGGGGAGAGCCTCAATCAGCCCCAGCATTTT
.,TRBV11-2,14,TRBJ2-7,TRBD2,CASSLASGGYEQYF,TGTGCCAGCAGCTTAGCTAGCGGGGGGTACGAGCAGTACTTC
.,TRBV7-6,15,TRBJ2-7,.,CASSPMLGAGYEQYF,TGTGCCAGCAGCCCGATGTTGGGGGCAGGATACGAGCAGTACTTC
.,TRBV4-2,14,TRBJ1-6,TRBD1,CASSQGQGDSPLHF,TGTGCCAGCAGCCAAGGACAGGGCGATTCACCCCTCCACTTT
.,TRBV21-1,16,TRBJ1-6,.,CASSKASRERNSPLHF,TGTGCCAGCAGCAAAGCGTCAAGGGAGCGGAATTCACCCCTCCACTTT
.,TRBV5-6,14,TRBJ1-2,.,CASSLSQGSGGYTF,TGTGCCAGCAGCTTGAGCCAGGGGTCCGGGGGCTACACCTTC
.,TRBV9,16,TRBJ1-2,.,CASSLGGAGINYGYTF,TGTGCCAGCAGCCTGGGGGGGGCCGGAATAAACTATGGCTACACCTTC
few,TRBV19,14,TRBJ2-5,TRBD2,CASSLGTSPETQYF,TGTGCCAGTAGTCTTGGGACTAGCCCGGAGACCCAGTACTTC
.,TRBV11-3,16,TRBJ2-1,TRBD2,CASSPRTSGGYNEQFF,TGTGCCAGCAGCCCGAGGACTAGCGGGGGATACAATGAGCAGTTCTTC
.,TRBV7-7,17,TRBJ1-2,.,CASISLKPREVDYGYTF,TGTGCTAGCATCTCTTTAAAGCCACGGGAAGTAGACTATGGCTACACCTTC
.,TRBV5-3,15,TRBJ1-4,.,CARSGETGREEKLFF,TGTGCCAGAAGCGGCGAAACAGGGAGGGAGGAAAAACTGTTTTTT
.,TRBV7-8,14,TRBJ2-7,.,CASSQRRVPYEQYF,TGTGCCAGCAGCCAGAGGAGGGTCCCCTACGAGCAGTACTTC
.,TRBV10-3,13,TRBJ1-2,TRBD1,CAISTGEWYGYTF,TGTGCCATCTCGACAGGGGAGTGGTATGGCTACACCTTC
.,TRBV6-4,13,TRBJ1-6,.,CASSQGRNSPLHF,TGTGCCAGCAGTCAGGGTAGGAATTCACCCCTCCACTTT
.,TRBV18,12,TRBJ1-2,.,CASSLGAAGYTF,TGTGCCAGCTCACTTGGGGCGGCAGGCTACACCTTC
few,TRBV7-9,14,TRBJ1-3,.,CASRRPRVGNTIYF,TGTGCCAGCAGGCGCCCGCGGGTAGGAAACACCATATATTTT
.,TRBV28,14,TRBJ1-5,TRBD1,CASKRQGNNQPQHF,TGTGCCAGCAAACGACAGGGGAACAATCAGCCCCAGCATTTT
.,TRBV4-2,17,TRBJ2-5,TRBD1,CASSQISGTGGGETQYF,TGTGCCAGCAGCCAAATTTCCGGGACAGGGGGCGGAGAGACCCAGTACTTC
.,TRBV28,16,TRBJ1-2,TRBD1,CASSPARRDRGGGYTF,TGTGCCAGCAGCCCCGCCAGGAGGGACAGGGGTGGAGGCTACACCTTC
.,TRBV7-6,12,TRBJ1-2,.,CASSLGGYGYTF,TGTGCCAGCAGCTTAGGAGGCTATGGCTACACCTTC
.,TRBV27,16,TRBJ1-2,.,CASSSTGSRANYGYTF,TGTGCCAGCAGTTCCACAGGATCCAGAGCTAACTATGGCTACACCTTC
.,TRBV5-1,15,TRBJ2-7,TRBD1,CASSVAGQGAYEQYF,TGCGCCAGCAGCGTCGCGGGACAGGGAGCCTACGAGCAGTACTTC
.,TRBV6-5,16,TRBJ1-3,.,CASSYFRPSSGNTIYF,TGTGCCAGCAGTTACTTCCGACCTAGCTCTGGAAACACCATATATTTT
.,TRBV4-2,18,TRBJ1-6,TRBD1,CASSHLSGGSSYNSPLHF,TGTGCCAGCAGCCACCTCTCAGGGGGTAGCTCCTATAATTCACCCCTCCACTTT
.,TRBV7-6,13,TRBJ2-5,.,CASSLRDGRTQYF,TGTGCCAGCAGCCTCCGGGACGGGAGGACCCAGTACTTC
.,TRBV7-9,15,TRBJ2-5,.,CASSSGQGQGETQYF,TGTGCCAGCAGCTCGGGCCAGGGGCAGGGGGAGACCCAGTACTTC
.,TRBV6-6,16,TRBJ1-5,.,CASSFFETDRRQPQHF,TGTGCCAGCAGTTTCTTCGAGACAGATCGTAGGCAGCCCCAGCATTTT